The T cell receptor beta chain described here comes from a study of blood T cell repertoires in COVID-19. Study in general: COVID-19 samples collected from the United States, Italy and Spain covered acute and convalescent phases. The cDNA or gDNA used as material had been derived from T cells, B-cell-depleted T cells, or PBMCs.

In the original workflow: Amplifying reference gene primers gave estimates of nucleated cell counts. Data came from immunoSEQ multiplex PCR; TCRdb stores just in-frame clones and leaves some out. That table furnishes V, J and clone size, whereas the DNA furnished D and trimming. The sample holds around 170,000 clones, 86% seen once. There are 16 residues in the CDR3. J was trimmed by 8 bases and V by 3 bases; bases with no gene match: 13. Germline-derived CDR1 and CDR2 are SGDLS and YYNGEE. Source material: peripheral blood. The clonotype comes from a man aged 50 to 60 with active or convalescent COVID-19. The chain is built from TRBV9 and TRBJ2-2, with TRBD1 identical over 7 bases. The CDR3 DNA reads TGTGCCAGCAGCGCGCCCGCGACAGGGTACGCGGGGGAGCTGTTTTTT. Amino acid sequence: CASSAPATGYAGELFF.